One T cell receptor (beta chain) is described in this entry. The data were taken from a study of cytomegalovirus exposure and HLA in healthy donors. The CDR3 runs 18 residues. The V gene lost 1 base and the J gene lost 6 bases, with 22 bases spanning the gap. The germline V gene encodes CDR1 LGHNA and CDR2 YNFKEQ. Primers: 60 Vbeta forward and 13 Jbeta reverse. Sequenced by immunoSEQ multiplex PCR; TCRdb stores in-frame clones only, minus some. The sample consists of about 120,000 clones, 74% of them appearing once. The sequence was obtained from a human donor in good health. The chain uses TRBV4-2 and TRBJ1-5; possible D gene TRBD1, 5 bases. Material for sequencing was PBMCs. The CDR3 sequence: CASSQGKLIGGGGQPQHF. CDR3 nucleotide sequence: TGTGCCAGCAGCCAAGGGAAACTTATCGGGGGTGGCGGTCAGCCCCAGCATTTT.